The TCR beta chain described here comes from a study of molecular identifiers for immune sequencing clone quantification. Study details: Replicates partitioned RNA from roughly 21,000 or 96,000 naive CD8 cells into five parts, sequencing four.

This clonotype came up a few times. The CDR3 extends over 14 amino acids. Trimming took 4 bases from V and 1 from J, leaving 10 bases between them. TCRdb called the PCR reads again in MiXCR, with one record for every CDR3 protein. The table shows roughly 93,000 distinct CDR3 sequences, with around 25% occurring only once. The rearrangement joins TRBV12-3 or TRBV12-4 to TRBJ1-1; D may be TRBD1 (6 bases). The sequenced material came from naive CD8+ T cells from blood, with Jurkat cell RNA spiked in. Documented subset: FACS-sorted CD8+CD4-CCR7+CD45RA+ naive T cells. The sequence was obtained from a human donor in good health. Some libraries in this study had Jurkat cell RNA spiked in. CDR3 residues: CASSWWTENTEAFF. CDR3 DNA sequence: TGTGCCAGCAGTTGGTGGACAGAGAACACTGAAGCTTTCTTT.